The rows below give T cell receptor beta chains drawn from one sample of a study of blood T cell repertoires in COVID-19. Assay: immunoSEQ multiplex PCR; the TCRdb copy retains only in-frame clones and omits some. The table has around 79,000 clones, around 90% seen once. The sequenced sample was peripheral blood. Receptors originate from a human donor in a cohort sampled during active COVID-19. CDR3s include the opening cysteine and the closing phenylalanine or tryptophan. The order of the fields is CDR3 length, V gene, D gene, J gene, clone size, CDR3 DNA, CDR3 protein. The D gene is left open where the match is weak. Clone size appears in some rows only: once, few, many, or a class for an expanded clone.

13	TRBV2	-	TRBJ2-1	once	TGTGCCTCAGCGGGTAGGGGGCAGGGCGAGCAGTTCTTC	CASAGRGQGEQFF
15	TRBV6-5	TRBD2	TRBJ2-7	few	TGTGCCAGCAGTTATGGGACTAGCGGGAGATACGAGCAGTACTTC	CASSYGTSGRYEQYF
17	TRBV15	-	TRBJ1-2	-	TGTGCCACCAGCAGAGATCGAGGGCGGGGAGTAAAATATGGCTACACCTTC	CATSRDRGRGVKYGYTF
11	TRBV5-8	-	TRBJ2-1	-	TGTGCCAGCAGCGTAGGGACAGAGCAGTTCTTC	CASSVGTEQFF
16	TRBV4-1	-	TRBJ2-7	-	TGCGCCAGCAGTCATCTCGGGAGTGGGGCCTCCTACGAGCAGTACTTC	CASSHLGSGASYEQYF
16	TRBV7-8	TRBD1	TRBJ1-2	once	TGTGCCAGCAGCTTATCGTATACAGGGGCCGTCTATGGCTACACCTTC	CASSLSYTGAVYGYTF
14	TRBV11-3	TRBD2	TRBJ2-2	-	TGTGCCAGCAGCTTGATGCGGGGGACCGGGGAGCTGTTTTTT	CASSLMRGTGELFF
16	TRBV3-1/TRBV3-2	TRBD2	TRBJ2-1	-	TGTGCCAGCAGCCAGGGGGGACTAGCGGCTTACAATGAGCAGTTCTTC	CASSQGGLAAYNEQFF
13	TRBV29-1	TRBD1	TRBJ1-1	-	TGCAGCGTGGGACAGGGATTGGATACTGAAGCTTTCTTT	CSVGQGLDTEAFF
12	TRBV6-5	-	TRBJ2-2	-	TGTGCCAGCAGCACAGGGCCCGGGGAGCTGTTTTTT	CASSTGPGELFF
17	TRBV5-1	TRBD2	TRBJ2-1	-	TGCGCCAGCAGCGAGGAGGTGCTAGCGGGAGGATTGGGTGAGCAGTTCTTC	CASSEEVLAGGLGEQFF
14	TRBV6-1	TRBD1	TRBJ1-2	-	TGTGCCAGCAGTGAGGGACAGACGCTCTATGGCTACACCTTC	CASSEGQTLYGYTF
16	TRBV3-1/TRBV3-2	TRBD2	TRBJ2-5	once	TGTGCCAGCAGCCAAAGAGTTGCGGGGGAGAAAGAGACCCAGTACTTC	CASSQRVAGEKETQYF
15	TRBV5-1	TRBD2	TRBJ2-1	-	TGCGCCAGCAGCTTGGAACTAGCGGGGAACAATGAGCAGTTCTTC	CASSLELAGNNEQFF
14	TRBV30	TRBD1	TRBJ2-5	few	TGTGCCTGGAGTTCGACAGGGGGACAAGAGACCCAGTACTTC	CAWSSTGGQETQYF
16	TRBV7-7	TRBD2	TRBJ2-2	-	TGTGCCAGCAGCCAATCTAGCGGGACGAACACCGGGGAGCTGTTTTTT	CASSQSSGTNTGELFF
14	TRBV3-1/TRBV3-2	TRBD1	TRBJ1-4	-	TGTGCCAGCAGCCTGGGACCAGGGGGGGAAAAACTGTTTTTT	CASSLGPGGEKLFF
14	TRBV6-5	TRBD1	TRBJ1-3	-	TGTGCCAGCATATCCGGGACAGGGGGAAACACCATATATTTT	CASISGTGGNTIYF
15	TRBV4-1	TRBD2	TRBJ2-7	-	TGCGCCAGCAGCCTAGAGCGGGGGAAGACATACGAGCAGTACTTC	CASSLERGKTYEQYF
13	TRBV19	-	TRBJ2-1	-	TGTGCCAGTAGTATAGATTGGGGCGTCGAGCAGTTCTTC	CASSIDWGVEQFF
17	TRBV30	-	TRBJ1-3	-	TGTGCCTGGAGTGTACGGAATCTAGGCATTTCTGGAAACACCATATATTTT	CAWSVRNLGISGNTIYF
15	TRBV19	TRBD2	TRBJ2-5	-	TGTGCCAGTAGTATAGTAGCGGGGGTAGGGGAGACCCAGTACTTC	CASSIVAGVGETQYF
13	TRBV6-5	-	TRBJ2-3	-	TGTGCCAGCAAGGACCGCGGGGCCGGGGGGCAGTATTTT	CASKDRGAGGQYF
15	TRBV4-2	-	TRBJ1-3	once	TGTGCCAGCAGCCAAGGGTTAGGGGCTGGAAACACCATATATTTT	CASSQGLGAGNTIYF
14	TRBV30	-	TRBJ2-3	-	TGTGCCTGGAGTGTACGAAGGGAGCCAGATACGCAGTATTTT	CAWSVRREPDTQYF
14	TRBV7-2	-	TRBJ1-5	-	TGTGCCAGCAGCTTCCAGGATAGCAATCAGCCCCAGCATTTT	CASSFQDSNQPQHF
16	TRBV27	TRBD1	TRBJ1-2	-	TGTGCCAGCAGTTTCGGCAGGGGGCGATTAAACTATGGCTACACCTTC	CASSFGRGRLNYGYTF
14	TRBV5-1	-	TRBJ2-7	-	TGCGCCAGCAGCTTGGGACTTTATCCCTACGAGCAGTACTTC	CASSLGLYPYEQYF
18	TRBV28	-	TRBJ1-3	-	TGTGCCAGCAGTCCCCGCCTAGGAAGGGGGGGCCCAGGAAACACCATATATTTT	CASSPRLGRGGPGNTIYF
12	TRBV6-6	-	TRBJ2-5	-	TGTGCCAGCACCAGGGTTGAAGAGACCCAGTACTTC	CASTRVEETQYF
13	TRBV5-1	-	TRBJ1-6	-	TGCGCCAGCGGGCTTAACCTTAATTCACCCCTCCACTTT	CASGLNLNSPLHF
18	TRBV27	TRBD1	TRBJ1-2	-	TGTGCCAGCAGTTTTTACCCAACTCGGACAGGGGAAAGGTTTGGCTACACCTTC	CASSFYPTRTGERFGYTF
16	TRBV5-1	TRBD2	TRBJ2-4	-	TGCGCCAGCAGCTTATCTAGCGGACTAGCCAAAAACATTCAGTACTTC	CASSLSSGLAKNIQYF
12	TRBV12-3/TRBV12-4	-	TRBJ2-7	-	TGTGCCAGCAGTTGGGCCGGCTACGAGCAGTACTTC	CASSWAGYEQYF
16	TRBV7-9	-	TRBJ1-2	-	TGTGCCAGCAGCTTAAACGCCGGTTCGGAGGGCTATGGCTACACCTTC	CASSLNAGSEGYGYTF
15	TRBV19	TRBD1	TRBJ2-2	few	TGTGCCAGTAGGGCCGGGACAGGGAACACCGGGGAGCTGTTTTTT	CASRAGTGNTGELFF
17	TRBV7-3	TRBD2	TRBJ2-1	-	TGTGCCAGCAGCTCCCGGACTAGCGGGGGTACCTACAATGAGCAGTTCTTC	CASSSRTSGGTYNEQFF
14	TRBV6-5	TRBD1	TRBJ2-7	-	TGTGCCAGCAGTTTTATAAACAGGGGCTACGAGCAGTACTTC	CASSFINRGYEQYF
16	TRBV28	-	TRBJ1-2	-	TGTGCCAGCAGTTTAGGCCCGACAGTGGGGTACTATGGCTACACCTTC	CASSLGPTVGYYGYTF
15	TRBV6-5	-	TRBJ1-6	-	TGTGCCAGCAGTTATGAGTTGGGCACCAATTCACCCCTCCACTTT	CASSYELGTNSPLHF
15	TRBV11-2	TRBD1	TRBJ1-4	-	TGTGCCAGCAGCCAAGACAGGGGAGAGAATGAAAAACTGTTTTTT	CASSQDRGENEKLFF
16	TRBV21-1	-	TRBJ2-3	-	TGTGCCAGCATGGGGACTAGCTCCAGTAGGGCAGATACGCAGTATTTT	CASMGTSSSRADTQYF
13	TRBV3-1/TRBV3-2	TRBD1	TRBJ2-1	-	TGTGCCAGCAGCCGAATGGGGACAGTTGAGCAGTTCTTC	CASSRMGTVEQFF
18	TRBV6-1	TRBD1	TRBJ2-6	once	TGTGCCAGCAGTGAAAAGACAGGGGCGGTCTCTGGGGCCAACGTCCTGACTTTC	CASSEKTGAVSGANVLTF
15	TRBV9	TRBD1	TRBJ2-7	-	TGTGCCAGCAGCGTAGCGGGACAGAGCTCCTACGAGCAGTACTTC	CASSVAGQSSYEQYF
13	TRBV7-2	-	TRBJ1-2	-	TGTGCCAGCAGCCCGGCGGACAGCTATGGCTACACCTTC	CASSPADSYGYTF
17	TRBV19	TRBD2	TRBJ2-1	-	TGTGCCAGTAGTATCCTGGCTAGCGGGAGTTTGAGAAATGAGCAGTTCTTC	CASSILASGSLRNEQFF
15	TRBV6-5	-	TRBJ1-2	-	TGTGCCAGCAGGGGAAACAGGGTCCTCGGCTATGGCTACACCTTC	CASRGNRVLGYGYTF
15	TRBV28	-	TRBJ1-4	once	TGTGCCAGCAGTCTCTCCTTGGAGGCTAATGAAAAACTGTTTTTT	CASSLSLEANEKLFF
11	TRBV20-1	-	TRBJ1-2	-	TGCAGTGGGAAGAGGGTGACTGGCTACACCTTC	CSGKRVTGYTF
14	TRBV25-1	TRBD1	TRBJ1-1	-	TGTGCCAGCGTCAAAGGGGGCCCCATTGGTGAAGCTTTCTTT	CASVKGGPIGEAFF
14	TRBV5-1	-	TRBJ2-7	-	TGCGCCAGCAGCCCGGCACTAGCTTCCTACGAGCAGTACTTC	CASSPALASYEQYF
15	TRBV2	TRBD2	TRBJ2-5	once	TGTGCCAGCAGTCGGGGCGGGGGGCAACTTCAGACCCAGTACTTC	CASSRGGGQLQTQYF
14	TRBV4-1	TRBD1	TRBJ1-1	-	TGCGCCAGCAGCCAAACTCGGACAGGCTATGAAGCTTTCTTT	CASSQTRTGYEAFF
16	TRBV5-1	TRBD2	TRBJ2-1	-	TGCGCCAGCAGCACGGGCGGGGGAAGCTCCTACAATGAGCAGTTCTTC	CASSTGGGSSYNEQFF
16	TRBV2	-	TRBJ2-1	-	TGTGCCAGCAGTGCGATCGGGGTGAGCTCCTACAATGAGCAGTTCTTC	CASSAIGVSSYNEQFF
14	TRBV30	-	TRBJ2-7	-	TGTGCCTGGAATTTGAGGCAGGGGGGCTACGAGCAGTACTTC	CAWNLRQGGYEQYF
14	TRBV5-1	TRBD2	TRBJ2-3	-	TGCGCCAGCAGCTTGCAGCGGGAGGGGGATACGCAGTATTTT	CASSLQREGDTQYF
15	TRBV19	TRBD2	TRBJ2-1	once	TGTGCCAGTAGTACGACTAGCGGGGGTAGAAGTGAGCAGTTCTTC	CASSTTSGGRSEQFF
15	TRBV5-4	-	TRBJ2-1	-	TGTGCCAGCAGTTCCGGGACAAGCTCCTACAATGAGCAGTTCTTC	CASSSGTSSYNEQFF